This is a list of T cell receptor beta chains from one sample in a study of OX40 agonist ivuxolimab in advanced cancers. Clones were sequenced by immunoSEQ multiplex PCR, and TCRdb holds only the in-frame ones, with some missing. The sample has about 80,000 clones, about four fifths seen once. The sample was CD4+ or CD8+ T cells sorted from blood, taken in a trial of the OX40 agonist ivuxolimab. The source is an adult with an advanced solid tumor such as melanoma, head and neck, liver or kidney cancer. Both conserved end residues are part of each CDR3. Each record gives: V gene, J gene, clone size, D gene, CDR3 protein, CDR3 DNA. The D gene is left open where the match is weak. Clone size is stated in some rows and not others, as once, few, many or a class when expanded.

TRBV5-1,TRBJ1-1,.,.,CASSLDWGGATEAFF,TGCGCCAGCAGCTTGGATTGGGGTGGGGCCACTGAAGCTTTCTTT
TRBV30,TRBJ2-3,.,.,CAWSIRADTQYF,TGTGCCTGGAGTATCCGGGCAGATACGCAGTATTTT
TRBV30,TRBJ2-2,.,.,CAWSPLGARPGKLFF,TGTGCCTGGAGTCCACTCGGGGCGCGGCCCGGGAAGCTGTTTTTT
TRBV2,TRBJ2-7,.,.,CASSEWPYEQYF,TGTGCCAGCAGTGAATGGCCCTACGAGCAGTACTTC
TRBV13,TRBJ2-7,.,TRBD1,CASSRLRGQGAQEQYF,TGTGCCAGCAGCCGACTAAGAGGACAGGGGGCGCAAGAGCAGTACTTC
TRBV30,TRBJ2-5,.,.,CAWEQGGETQYF,TGTGCCTGGGAACAGGGCGGGGAGACCCAGTACTTC
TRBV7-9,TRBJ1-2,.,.,CASSLGGSGYGYTF,TGTGCCAGCAGCTTGGGCGGTTCAGGCTATGGCTACACCTTC
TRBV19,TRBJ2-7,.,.,CASSKDSYEQYF,TGTGCCAGTAGTAAGGACTCATACGAGCAGTACTTC
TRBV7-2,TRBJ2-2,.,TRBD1,CASSSILQGIGNAGELFF,TGTGCCAGCAGCTCGATCTTACAGGGGATTGGGAACGCCGGGGAGCTGTTTTTT
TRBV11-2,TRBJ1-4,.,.,CASSSPAQPEKLFF,TGTGCCAGCAGCTCTCCCGCGCAGCCTGAAAAACTGTTTTTT
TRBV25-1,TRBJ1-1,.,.,CASSPGTLAFF,TGTGCCAGCAGTCCCGGGACTTTAGCTTTCTTT
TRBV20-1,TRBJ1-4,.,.,CSANTDISLFF,TGCAGTGCTAATACGGACATCTCCCTGTTTTTT
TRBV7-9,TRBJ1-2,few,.,CASSPQGF,TGTGCCAGCAGCCCACAGGGTTTC
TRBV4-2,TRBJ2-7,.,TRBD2,CASSRDRREGYEQYF,TGTGCCAGCAGCCGTGATAGGCGGGAGGGGTACGAGCAGTACTTC
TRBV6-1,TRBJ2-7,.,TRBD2,CASRVGLADSYEQYF,TGTGCCAGCAGGGTGGGACTAGCGGACTCCTACGAGCAGTACTTC
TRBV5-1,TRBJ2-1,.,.,CASSQNSGAPGGEQFF,TGCGCCAGCAGCCAAAACTCGGGGGCCCCAGGGGGTGAGCAGTTCTTC
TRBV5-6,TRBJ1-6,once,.,CASSLGSTPTLFLPLHF,TGTGCCAGCAGCCTAGGAAGCACCCCGACCCTTTTCTTGCCCCTCCACTTT
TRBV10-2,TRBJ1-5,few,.,CASSEGARQPQHF,TGCGCCAGCAGTGAGGGGGCACGGCAGCCCCAGCATTTT
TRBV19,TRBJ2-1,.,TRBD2,CASTGLAVSSSYNEQFF,TGTGCCAGTACGGGACTAGCGGTCTCAAGCTCCTACAATGAGCAGTTCTTC
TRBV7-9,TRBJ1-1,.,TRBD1,CASSWTGSMNTEAFF,TGTGCCAGCAGCTGGACAGGTAGCATGAACACTGAAGCTTTCTTT
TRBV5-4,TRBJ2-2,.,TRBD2,CASSLGGRGAGELFF,TGTGCCAGCAGCTTGGGGGGGAGGGGCGCCGGGGAGCTGTTTTTT
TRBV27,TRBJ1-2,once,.,CASSRNGGENGYTF,TGTGCCAGCAGCCGAAACGGGGGGGAGAACGGCTACACCTTC
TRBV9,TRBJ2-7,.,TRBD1,CASSETGIGEQYF,TGTGCCAGCAGCGAGACAGGGATAGGCGAGCAGTACTTC
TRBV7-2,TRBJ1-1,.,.,CASSLPFRAGNTEAFF,TGTGCCAGCAGCTTACCCTTCCGGGCGGGGAACACTGAAGCTTTCTTT
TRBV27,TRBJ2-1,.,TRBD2,CASRKGLADYNEQFF,TGTGCCAGCAGAAAGGGACTAGCGGATTACAATGAGCAGTTCTTC
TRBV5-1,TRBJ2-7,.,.,CASSLDRPIYSYEQYF,TGCGCCAGCAGCTTGGACAGACCAATCTACTCCTACGAGCAGTACTTC
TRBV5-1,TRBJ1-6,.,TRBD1,CASSLGGTGNNSPLHF,TGCGCCAGCAGCTTGGGAGGGACAGGGAACAATTCACCCCTCCACTTT
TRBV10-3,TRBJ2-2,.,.,CAISERAGELFF,TGTGCCATCAGTGAAAGGGCCGGGGAGCTGTTTTTT
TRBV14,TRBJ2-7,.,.,CASSQEKLGTPSYEQYF,TGTGCCAGCAGCCAAGAAAAACTCGGGACTCCTTCCTACGAGCAGTACTTC
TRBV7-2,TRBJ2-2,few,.,CASSLGGVNTGELFF,TGTGCCAGCAGCTTAGGCGGGGTGAACACCGGGGAGCTGTTTTTT
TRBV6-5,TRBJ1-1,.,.,CASSYAGMNTEAFF,TGTGCCAGCAGTTACGCCGGGATGAACACTGAAGCTTTCTTT
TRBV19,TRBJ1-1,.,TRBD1,CASSNGQGAFSEAFF,TGTGCCAGTAGTAATGGACAGGGGGCATTCTCTGAAGCTTTCTTT
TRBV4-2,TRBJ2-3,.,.,CASSPYRLGTDTQYF,TGTGCCAGCAGCCCTTATCGGCTAGGCACAGATACGCAGTATTTT
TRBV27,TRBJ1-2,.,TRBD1,CASRQQGAFGYTF,TGTGCCAGCAGACAACAGGGGGCTTTTGGCTACACCTTC
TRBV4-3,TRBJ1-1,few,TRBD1,CASSHQDRGGTEAFF,TGCGCCAGCAGCCATCAAGACAGGGGGGGCACTGAAGCTTTCTTT
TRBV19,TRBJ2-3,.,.,CASSPDPTGSTQYF,TGTGCCAGTAGTCCGGACCCAACGGGGAGTACGCAGTATTTT
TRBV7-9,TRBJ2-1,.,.,CASSFFRDPPYNEQFF,TGTGCCAGCAGCTTTTTTCGTGACCCTCCCTACAATGAGCAGTTCTTC
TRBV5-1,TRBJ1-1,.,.,CASSLGRGHISNTEAFF,TGCGCCAGCAGCTTGGGCAGGGGTCACATTTCTAACACTGAAGCTTTCTTT
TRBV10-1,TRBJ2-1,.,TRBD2,CASSGPGLGNEQFF,TGCGCCAGCAGTGGGCCGGGACTAGGGAATGAGCAGTTCTTC